This T cell receptor beta chain was sequenced in a study of beta chain features in type 1 diabetes. This clone showed up just a few times. The investigators reverse transcribed all of the isolated RNA, so they sequenced expressed TCRB transcripts. Sequencing used immunoSEQ multiplex PCR; TCRdb keeps in-frame clones, though not all of them. The sample yields about 250,000 clones, about 14% seen once. The CDR3 extends over 15 amino acids. Germline V CDR1 and CDR2: SNHLY, FYNNEI. Trimming removed 8 bases at V and 4 bases at J, with 17 bases between. The chain is built from TRBV2 and TRBJ2-2; D not resolved. Sequencing was performed on naive CD4+ T cells from blood. The receptor comes from a woman in her thirties or forties in good health. CDR3 in amino acids: CASLPAVVGTGELFF. Here the CDR3 DNA reads TGTGCCAGCCTCCCTGCGGTGGTGGGCACCGGGGAGCTGTTTTTT.